A single sample is the source of the 22 T cell receptor beta chains below, sequenced in a study of identical twins. TCRdb re-called the 5' RACE reads with MiXCR, one entry per CDR3 protein. The table includes 350,000 to 450,000 distinct CDR3 sequences, approximately 17% detected once. What was sequenced was naive T cells sorted from blood. The source of these receptors is a man aged 50 to 60 in good health.

The J gene is TRBJ2-2, the V gene TRBV29-1, with a weak D call TRBD1 (5 bases). The CDR3 is made up of 14 amino acids. Trimming took 4 bases from V and 5 from J, leaving 14 bases between them. Germline-derived CDR1 and CDR2 are SQVTM and ANQGSEA. The CDR3 loop reads CSVAPGQGTGELFF. The DNA for the CDR3 is TGCAGCGTTGCCCCAGGGCAGGGAACCGGGGAGCTGTTTTTT.

This clonotype occurred many times. The V gene is TRBV12-3 or TRBV12-4, the J gene TRBJ2-2; D not resolved. CDR3 length equals 15 residues. Deletions cut 3 bases from V and 0 bases from J, with 8 bases between. In DNA, the CDR3 is TGTGCCAGCAGTTTTGTCCCAGCGAACACCGGGGAGCTGTTTTTT. Its translation: CASSFVPANTGELFF.

The V gene is TRBV7-9, the J gene TRBJ2-5, with 8 bases matching TRBD1. There are 17 residues in the CDR3. Germline V lookup: CDR1 SEHNR, CDR2 FQNEAQ (reference sequence). V lost 3 bases to trimming and J lost 9 bases; unmatched junction nucleotides: 18. This chain's CDR3 is CASSFPEGQEGVKAQYF. CDR3 bases: TGTGCCAGCAGCTTCCCCGAGGGACAGGAAGGGGTGAAGGCCCAGTACTTC. Filled out from reference TRBV7-9 and TRBJ2-5, the complete variable domain reads DTGVSQNPRHKITKRGQNVTFRCDPISEHNRLYWYRQTLGQGPEFLTYFQNEAQLEKSRLLSDRFSAERPKGSFSTLEIQRTEQGDSAMYLCASSFPEGQEGVKAQYFGPGTRLLVL.

This clonotype was detected only a few times. The J gene is TRBJ1-2, the V gene TRBV12-3 or TRBV12-4; tentative D call: TRBD1 (6 bases). The CDR3 sequence is 13 residues long. Deletions cut 5 bases from V and 5 bases from J, with 12 bases between. CDR3 sequence reads: CASSPRDKYGYTF. The CDR3 nucleotides are TGTGCCAGCAGTCCCCGGGACAAGTATGGCTACACCTTC.

J is TRBJ2-1 and V is TRBV2, with 7 nucleotides matching TRBD2. The length of the CDR3 is 13 residues. Germline CDR1 SNHLY, CDR2 FYNNEI. Unmatched junction bases numbered 9, after V lost 10 bases and J lost 6 bases. CDR3 coding DNA: TGTGCCAACACCCAGGGAGGGGCCAATGAGCAGTTCTTC. Translated, it gives CANTQGGANEQFF. The variable domain in full, with the rest retrieved from reference TRBV2 and TRBJ2-1, is EPEVTQTPSHQVTQMGQEVILRCVPISNHLYFYWYRQILGQKVEFLVSFYNNEISEKSEIFDDQFSVERPDGSNFTLKIRSTKLEDSAMYFCANTQGGANEQFFGPGTRLTVL.

At least ten counts were recorded for this clonotype. The chain employs TRBV5-1 and TRBJ2-5; 10 nucleotides align to TRBD1. The V and J ends lost 5 bases and 0 bases, in that order; junction bases with no gene match: 4. This CDR3 is built from 15 residues. Looked up from germline, CDR1 is SGHRS and CDR2 is YFSETQ. CDR3 DNA: TGCGCCAGCAGTGTGGGACAGGGGTACCAAGAGACCCAGTACTTC. Residues: CASSVGQGYQETQYF.

The table lists this clonotype with a few counts. The chain joins TRBV20-1 to TRBJ1-1; D gene ambiguous. Looked up from germline, CDR1 is DFQATT and CDR2 is SNEGSKA (reference sequence). V was clipped by 1 base and J by 1 base, with 7 bases between them. The length of the CDR3 is 13 residues. The CDR3 coding sequence is TGCAGTGCTAGAGTTACTGCGAACACTGAAGCTTTCTTT. Amino acids: CSARVTANTEAFF.

Only a few counts were recorded for this clonotype. The chain carries TRBV2 and TRBJ2-7; 11 bases are shared with TRBD2. V lost 7 bases, J lost 4 bases, and 6 bases stayed unmatched. Germline-derived CDR1 and CDR2 are SNHLY and FYNNEI. This CDR3 contains 14 residues. CDR3 coding DNA: TGTGCCAGCAACCCGGGACTAGCGGTTTACGAGCAGTACTTC. Amino acid sequence: CASNPGLAVYEQYF.

The CDR3 loop is CAITSGIGNEQFF. The CDR3 DNA is TGTGCCATCACTAGCGGGATTGGCAATGAGCAGTTCTTC. The genes are TRBV10-3 and TRBJ2-1; 9 nucleotides line up with TRBD2. J lost 6 bases, V lost 7 bases, and 4 bases had no gene match. Per germline, CDR1 ENHRY and CDR2 SYGVKD. This CDR3 is 13 amino acids long.

This clonotype was observed many times. This chain uses TRBV5-1 with TRBJ2-7; 7 bases agree with TRBD2. Germline-derived CDR1 and CDR2 are SGHRS and YFSETQ. The CDR3 is 14 residues long. Losses at the gene ends were 0 bases for V and 5 bases for J; bases not matched to a gene: 5. Here the CDR3 reads CASSLGLALDEQYF. DNA of the CDR3: TGCGCCAGCAGCTTGGGACTAGCACTCGACGAGCAGTACTTC.

The CDR3 sequence: CASSSLTAWPQETQYF. Written as DNA, the CDR3 is TGTGCCAGCAGTTCCCTGACAGCTTGGCCCCAAGAGACCCAGTACTTC. The V and J genes are TRBV6-2 or TRBV6-3 and TRBJ2-5; tentatively, D is TRBD1 (5 bases). The CDR3 length is 16 residues. Germline lookup yields CDR1 MNHEY and CDR2 SVGEGT. Trimming pared 4 bases from V and 1 base from J, leaving 16 bases between.

This clonotype has just a few counts. The rearrangement links TRBV20-1 to TRBJ1-4; D is perhaps TRBD1 (5 bases). The V gene's germline CDR1 is DFQATT and CDR2 SNEGSKA (reference sequence). The length of the CDR3 is 12 residues. V was pared by 3 bases and J by 10 bases, with 12 bases between. The CDR3 region has the DNA TGCAGTGCTAGGTCAGGGAGCGGAAAACTGTTTTTT. It is translated as CSARSGSGKLFF.

The chain uses TRBV7-2 and TRBJ2-7; TRBD1 might be the D (5 bases). This CDR3 comprises 15 residues. Germline CDR1 SGHTA, CDR2 FQGNSA. V lost 1 base and J 4 bases, leaving 14 bases between the germline ends. CDR3 residues: CASSLEGSRGYEQYF. The CDR3 coding sequence is TGTGCCAGCAGCTTAGAGGGAAGTAGGGGTTACGAGCAGTACTTC.

V is TRBV28 and J is TRBJ2-7; TRBD1 is a possible D gene (6 bases). The CDR3 runs 14 residues. The ends were cut back, 2 bases at V and 3 bases at J, with 11 bases in the middle. Germline CDR1 reads MDHEN; CDR2 reads SYDVKM. In DNA, the CDR3 is TGTGCCAGCAGTTTACGCCCGGACAGCTACGAGCAGTACTTC. Protein: CASSLRPDSYEQYF.

This clonotype came up a few times. The CDR3 protein is CASSSYDGEQYF. DNA for the CDR3: TGTGCCAGCAGCTCGTATGATGGCGAGCAGTACTTC. The chain is built from TRBV7-9 and TRBJ2-7; D unresolved. Germline values: CDR1 SEHNR, CDR2 FQNEAQ (reference sequence). This CDR3 contains 12 residues. The V end was cut by 4 bases, the J end by 6 bases, with 10 bases between.

The table lists this clonotype with a few counts. The chain has TRBV29-1 and TRBJ1-1; tentative D call: TRBD1 (5 bases). Germline-derived CDR1 and CDR2 are SQVTM and ANQGSEA. V was pared by 4 bases and J by 0 bases, with 9 bases between. This CDR3 spans 13 amino acids. CDR3 sequence: CSVGRALNTEAFF. DNA of the CDR3: TGCAGCGTTGGCAGGGCCTTGAACACTGAAGCTTTCTTT.

The chain uses TRBV11-2 and TRBJ2-2; D is unclear. From germline, CDR1 is SGHAT and CDR2 FQNNGV. Trimming stripped 1 base from V and 7 bases from J, with 22 bases between. CDR3 length: 18 amino acids. The CDR3 nucleotides read TGTGCCAGCAGCTTAGGATTATTCTCGGGCCTATCCCACGGGGAGCTGTTTTTT. This encodes CASSLGLFSGLSHGELFF.

This clonotype came up a few times. The chain employs TRBV11-2 and TRBJ2-2; D is undetermined. The length of the CDR3 is 13 residues. V lost 6 bases and J 4 bases, leaving 9 bases between the germline ends. In germline, CDR1 is SGHAT, CDR2 FQNNGV. CDR3 sequence reads: CASRPWGTGELFF. CDR3 DNA sequence: TGTGCCAGCAGACCTTGGGGCACCGGGGAGCTGTTTTTT.

This chain uses TRBV7-9 with TRBJ2-7; 8 positions match TRBD1. This CDR3 is 15 amino acids long. The V segment lost 5 bases and the J segment 3 bases; nucleotides outside the gene matches: 9. CDR1 SEHNR and CDR2 FQNEAQ come from the germline V gene (reference sequence). The CDR3 loop reads CASSQRLGQGYEQYF. The CDR3, as DNA: TGTGCCAGCAGCCAAAGACTCGGACAGGGCTACGAGCAGTACTTC.

This clonotype was seen repeatedly, ten times or more. The genes are TRBV5-6 and TRBJ2-3; possible D gene TRBD2, 6 bases. The ends were cut back, 4 bases at V and 2 bases at J, with 23 bases in the middle. The CDR3 is made up of 18 amino acids. CDR1 and CDR2 from the germline V gene are SGHDT and YYEEEE. CDR3 bases: TGTGCCAGCAGCCGCACTTACACCGGGCGGGACTTCACAGATACGCAGTATTTT. Translation: CASSRTYTGRDFTDTQYF.

This clonotype was observed a few times. The chain is built from TRBV10-3 and TRBJ1-6; no clear D. The CDR3 is 13 residues long. Germline V gene data show CDR1 as ENHRY and CDR2 as SYGVKD. V lost 4 bases, J lost 9 bases, and 10 bases lay in between. Here the CDR3 DNA reads TGTGCCATCAGTGTTGGGGAACGTTCACCCCTCCACTTT. This codes for CAISVGERSPLHF.

The chain employs TRBV13 and TRBJ2-2; D is possibly TRBD1 or TRBD2 (5 bases each). Trimming removed 5 bases at V and 6 bases at J, with 16 bases between. The germline gives CDR1 PRHDT, CDR2 FYEKMQ (reference sequence). The CDR3 totals 15 residues. CDR3 in DNA: TGTGCCAGCAGCGAGGGACCGGCCGCGGCCGGGGAGCTGTTTTTT. Its protein product is CASSEGPAAAGELFF.